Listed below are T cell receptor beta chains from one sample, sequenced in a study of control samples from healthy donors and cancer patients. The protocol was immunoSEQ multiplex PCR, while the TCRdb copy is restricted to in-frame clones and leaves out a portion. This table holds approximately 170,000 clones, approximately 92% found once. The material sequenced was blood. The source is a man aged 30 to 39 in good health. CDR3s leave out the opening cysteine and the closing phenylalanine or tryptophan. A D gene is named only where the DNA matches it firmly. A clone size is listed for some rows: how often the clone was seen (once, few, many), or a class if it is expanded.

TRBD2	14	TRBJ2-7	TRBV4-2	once	ASSPEALAASYEQY
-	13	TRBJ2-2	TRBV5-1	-	ASSSKRANTGELF
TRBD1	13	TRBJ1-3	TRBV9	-	ASSAETGSGNTIY
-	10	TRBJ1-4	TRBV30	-	AWSVAPYELF
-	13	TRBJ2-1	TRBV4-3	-	ASSPTSLTYNEQF
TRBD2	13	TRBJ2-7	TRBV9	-	ASSPREGRTYEQY
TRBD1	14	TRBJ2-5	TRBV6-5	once	ASSYSIGRGLETQY
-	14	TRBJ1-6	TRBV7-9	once	ASSLSGIPSNSPLH
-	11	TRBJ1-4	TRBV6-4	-	ASSLQPNEKLF
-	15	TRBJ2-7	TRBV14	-	ASSPFGGGQRSYEQY
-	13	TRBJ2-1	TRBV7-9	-	ASSLVGDSYNEQF
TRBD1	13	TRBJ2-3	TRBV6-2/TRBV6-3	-	ASSSTQGAGDTQY
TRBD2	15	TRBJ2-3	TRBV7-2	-	ASSHGTSGGLRDTQY
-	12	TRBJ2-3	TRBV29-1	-	SAQKGLWQDTQY
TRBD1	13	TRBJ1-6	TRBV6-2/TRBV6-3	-	ASSKGQGANSPLH
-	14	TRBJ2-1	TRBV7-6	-	ASSARPGRTYNEQF
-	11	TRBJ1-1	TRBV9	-	ASSVMGSTEAF
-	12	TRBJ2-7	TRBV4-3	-	ASSQDLAAYEQY
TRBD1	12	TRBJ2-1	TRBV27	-	ASSSLDRVNEQF
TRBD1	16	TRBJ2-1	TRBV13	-	ASSFTWYPTGGYNEQF
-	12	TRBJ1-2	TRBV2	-	ASSVDTSSAGYT
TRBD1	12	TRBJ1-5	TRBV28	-	ASSSDRVAQPQH
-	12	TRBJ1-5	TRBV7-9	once	ASSLAGMVQPQH
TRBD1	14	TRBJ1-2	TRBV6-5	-	ASSYRLTGGRRGYT